Listed below are T cell receptor beta chains from one sample, sequenced in a study of spatial heterogeneity in lung cancer. Using its own MiXCR run on the 5' RACE reads, TCRdb lists one record per CDR3 protein. The table records about 82,000 distinct CDR3 sequences, over 9.5% of them present only once. Material: PBMCs, obtained at surgery. These TCRs come from a male donor with early-stage non-small cell lung cancer. The CDR3 runs from the conserved cysteine through the conserved F or W. The D gene is left open where the match is weak. Clone size is given for some rows only: seen once, a few or many times, or a class if the clone is expanded.

V	D	J	size	CDR3	DNA
TRBV6-2/TRBV6-3	.	TRBJ1-5	many	CASSSPFNRARNQPQHF	TGTGCCAGCAGTTCACCCTTTAACAGGGCCCGCAATCAGCCCCAGCATTTT
TRBV7-2	.	TRBJ2-7	many	CASSPRGLSSVSYEQYF	TGTGCCAGCAGCCCCAGGGGACTTTCAAGCGTCTCCTACGAGCAGTACTTC
TRBV6-5	TRBD1	TRBJ1-1	few	CASSYQGTGGWNTEAFF	TGTGCCAGCAGTTACCAGGGGACAGGGGGTTGGAACACTGAAGCTTTCTTT
TRBV20-1	TRBD2	TRBJ2-7	.	CSAYGLAGEQYF	TGCAGTGCCTATGGACTAGCCGGCGAGCAGTACTTC
TRBV29-1	.	TRBJ1-1	.	CSVERGKNTEAFF	TGCAGCGTTGAAAGGGGGAAGAACACTGAAGCTTTCTTT
TRBV29-1	.	TRBJ1-2	.	CSAGPPAYGYTF	TGCAGCGCCGGACCCCCCGCCTATGGCTACACCTTC
TRBV11-2	.	TRBJ1-5	few	CASSLESNQPQHF	TGTGCCAGCAGCTTAGAAAGCAATCAGCCCCAGCATTTT
TRBV5-1	.	TRBJ1-1	few	CASSLRGWNTEAFF	TGCGCCAGCAGCTTGAGGGGGTGGAACACTGAAGCTTTCTTT
TRBV20-1	.	TRBJ2-3	few	CSATAGTQYF	TGCAGTGCTACCGCTGGTACGCAGTATTTT
TRBV14	.	TRBJ2-1	.	CASSQEVYNEQFF	TGTGCCAGCAGCCAGGAGGTTTACAATGAGCAGTTCTTC
TRBV20-1	TRBD2	TRBJ2-3	.	CSAPTSGGRTDTQYF	TGCAGTGCTCCGACTAGCGGGGGGCGCACAGATACGCAGTATTTT
TRBV7-2	.	TRBJ2-2	.	CASSPYIANTGELFF	TGTGCCAGCAGCCCGTACATTGCGAACACCGGGGAGCTGTTTTTT
TRBV5-1	.	TRBJ1-6	many	CASSADSPLHF	TGCGCCAGCAGCGCGGATTCACCCCTCCACTTT
TRBV7-3	TRBD1	TRBJ2-1	few	CASSLNARGLYNEQFF	TGTGCCAGCAGCTTAAATGCTAGGGGGCTATACAATGAGCAGTTCTTC
TRBV7-9	.	TRBJ1-6	.	CASSRDDYSPLHF	TGTGCCAGCAGCCGGGACGACTATTCACCCCTCCACTTT